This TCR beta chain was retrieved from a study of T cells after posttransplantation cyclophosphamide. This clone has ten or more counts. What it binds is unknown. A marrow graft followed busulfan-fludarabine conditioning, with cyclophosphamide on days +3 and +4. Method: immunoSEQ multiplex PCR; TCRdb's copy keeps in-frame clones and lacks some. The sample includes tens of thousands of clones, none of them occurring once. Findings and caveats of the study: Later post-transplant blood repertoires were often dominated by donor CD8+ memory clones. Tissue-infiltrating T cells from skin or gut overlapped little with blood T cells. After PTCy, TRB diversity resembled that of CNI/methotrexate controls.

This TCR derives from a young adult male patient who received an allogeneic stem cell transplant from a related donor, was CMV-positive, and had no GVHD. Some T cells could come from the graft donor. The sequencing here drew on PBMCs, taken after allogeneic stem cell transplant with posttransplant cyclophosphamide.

The CDR3 DNA sequence: TGTGCCAGCAGCTCCCCAGGATTGCAAGAGACCCAGTACTTC. This codes for CASSSPGLQETQYF. The chain uses TRBV5-5 and TRBJ2-5; D is unclear. This CDR3 spans 14 amino acids. Trimming pared 3 bases from V and 2 bases from J, leaving 11 bases between. Germline V lookup: CDR1 SGHKS, CDR2 YYEKEE (reference sequence).